The 3 T cell receptor beta chains reported below all come from one sample, sequenced in a study of early stage breast cancer tumors. Clones were sequenced by immunoSEQ multiplex PCR, and TCRdb holds only the in-frame ones, with some missing. The sample carries 25,000 to 35,000 clones, roughly four fifths recorded once. Sequencing was performed on breast tumor tissue. The receptors here all came from a young adult with breast cancer.

The gene calls are TRBV15 and TRBJ2-7; a weak D match, TRBD1 (5 bases). This CDR3 is built from 12 residues. Germline V gene lookup returns CDR1 LNHNV and CDR2 YYDKDF (reference sequence). Trimming shortened V by 8 bases and J by 0 bases, and 8 bases separated the two germline ends. The chain's CDR3 is CATGQGSYEQYF. The CDR3, as DNA: TGTGCCACCGGGCAGGGCTCCTACGAGCAGTACTTC.

CDR3 DNA sequence: TGTGCCAGTAGTAGATCGACCGCGGGCACTGAAGCTTTCTTT. As protein: CASSRSTAGTEAFF. The V gene is TRBV19, the J gene TRBJ1-1; D is undetermined. The germline V gene has CDR1 LNHDA and CDR2 SQIVND (reference sequence). The V end lost 4 bases, the J end lost 4 bases, and 13 bases lay between the germline ends. There are 14 residues in the CDR3.

The CDR3 DNA reads as TGTGCTAGTGGTTTGGAAAGGGCTAGCGGGGGCTTTAGCACCGGGGAGCTGTTTTTT. Translated: CASGLERASGGFSTGELFF. V gene TRBV12-5 combines with J gene TRBJ2-2, with 10 positions matching TRBD2. Per germline, CDR1 LGHNT and CDR2 FRNRAP. The V and J ends lost 1 base and 4 bases, in that order; junction bases with no gene match: 12. The CDR3 consists of 19 residues.